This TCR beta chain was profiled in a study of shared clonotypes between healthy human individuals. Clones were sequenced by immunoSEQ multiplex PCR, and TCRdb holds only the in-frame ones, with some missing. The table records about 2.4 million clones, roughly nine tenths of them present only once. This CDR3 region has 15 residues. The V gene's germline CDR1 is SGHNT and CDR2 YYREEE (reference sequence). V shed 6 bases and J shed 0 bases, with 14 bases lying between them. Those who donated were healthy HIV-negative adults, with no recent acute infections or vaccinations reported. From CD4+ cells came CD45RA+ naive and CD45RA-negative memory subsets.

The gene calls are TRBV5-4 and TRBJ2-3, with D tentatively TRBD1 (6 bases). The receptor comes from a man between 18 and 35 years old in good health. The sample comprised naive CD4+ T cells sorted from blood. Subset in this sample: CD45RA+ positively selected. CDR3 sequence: CASTWGRASTDTQYF. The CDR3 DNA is TGTGCCAGCACCTGGGGGCGGGCGAGCACAGATACGCAGTATTTT.